This record looks at one TCR beta chain sequence and its context. CDR1 and CDR2 from the germline V gene are SNHLY and FYNNEI. The CDR3 length is 15 residues. J was trimmed by 2 bases and V by 6 bases; bases with no gene match: 6. As processed by the authors: Estimates of nucleated cell counts were drawn from the amplification of reference gene primers. The assay was immunoSEQ multiplex PCR, and TCRdb's table has in-frame clones only and misses some. V, J and clone size were drawn from that table, and D and trimming were deduced from the DNA. The profile shows tens of thousands of clones, about 90% of them singletons. The data stem from a study of blood T cell repertoires in COVID-19. Whole-study context: T cells, B-cell-depleted T cells, or PBMCs supplied cDNA or gDNA.

The rearrangement uses TRBV2 and TRBJ2-3; 9 positions match TRBD2. The clonotype was recovered from a human donor in a cohort sampled during active COVID-19. Sequenced input: peripheral blood. The CDR3 DNA reads as TGTGCCAGCAGACCGGCTAGCGGGGACACAGATACGCAGTATTTT. This encodes CASRPASGDTDTQYF.